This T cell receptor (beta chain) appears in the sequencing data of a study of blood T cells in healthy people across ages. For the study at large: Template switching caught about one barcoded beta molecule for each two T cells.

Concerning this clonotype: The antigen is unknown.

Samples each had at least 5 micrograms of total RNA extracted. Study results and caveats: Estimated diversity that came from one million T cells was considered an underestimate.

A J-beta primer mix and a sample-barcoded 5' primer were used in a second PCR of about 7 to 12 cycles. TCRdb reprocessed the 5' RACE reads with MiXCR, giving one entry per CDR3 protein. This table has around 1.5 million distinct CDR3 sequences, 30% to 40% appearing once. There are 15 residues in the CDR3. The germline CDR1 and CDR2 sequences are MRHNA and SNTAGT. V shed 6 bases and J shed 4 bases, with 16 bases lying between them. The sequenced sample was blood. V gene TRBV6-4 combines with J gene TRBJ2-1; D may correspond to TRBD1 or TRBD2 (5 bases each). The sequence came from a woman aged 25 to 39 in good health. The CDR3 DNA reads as TGTGCCAGCAGACAGGACCCTACGGGGTACAATGAGCAGTTCTTC. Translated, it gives CASRQDPTGYNEQFF.